This TCR beta chain was identified during a study of Graves' ophthalmopathy and Graves' hyperthyroidism. General study findings and limits: Blood shared most expanded thyroid clonotypes above 0.001 frequency.

CDR3 regions of TCR beta were amplified from RNA transcripts. An initial RT-PCR round employing HTBI primers preceded a second-round multiplex PCR. Using its own MiXCR run on the multiplex PCR reads, TCRdb lists one record per CDR3 protein. The sample lists about 740,000 distinct CDR3 sequences; 40% were seen once. Exclusion applied to patients with other autoimmune diseases, uncontrolled infections, pregnancy or lactation. A diagnosis was made from clinical symptoms together with serum thyroxine, TRAb, thyroid ultrasound and orbital computed tomography. The authors isolated PBMCs from around 10 ml of fresh peripheral blood. This clonotype was observed at least ten times. Antigen: not known. This CDR3 is built from 16 residues. The germline CDR1 and CDR2 sequences are SEHNR and FQNEAQ (reference sequence). The V segment lost 6 bases and the J segment 4 bases; nucleotides outside the gene matches: 10.

This sequence was found in an adult man with Graves' ophthalmopathy. Sequencing was performed on peripheral blood. The J gene is TRBJ2-5, the V gene TRBV7-9; 11 bases agree with TRBD1. In DNA form, the CDR3 reads TGTGCCAGCAGAACGACGGGACAGGGGGAATCAGAGACCCAGTACTTC. It translates to CASRTTGQGESETQYF.